A selection of T cell receptor beta chains follows, all from one sample in a study of CD8 T cells in ankylosing spondylitis. TCRdb ran MiXCR on the 5' RACE reads and lists one entry per CDR3 protein. The sample holds approximately 150,000 distinct CDR3 sequences, about 42% seen once. The specimen was synovial fluid, either unsorted or a sorted T cell fraction (not recorded which). Receptor source: a male donor with ankylosing spondylitis. CDR3s include the opening cysteine and the closing phenylalanine or tryptophan. The order of the fields is J gene, D gene, V gene, clone size, CDR3 DNA, CDR3 protein. A D gene is named only where the DNA matches it firmly. Size tells how often a clone was seen (once, few, many) or the class of an expanded clone, and some rows leave it out.

j_gene: TRBJ2-5; d_gene: -; v_gene: TRBV14; abundance: few; CDR3nt: TGTGCCAGCAGCCAACCGGGTTTTTTCCTCCAAGAGACCCAGTACTTC; CDR3aa: CASSQPGFFLQETQYF
j_gene: TRBJ2-1; d_gene: -; v_gene: TRBV6-2/TRBV6-3; abundance: -; CDR3nt: TGTGCCAGCAGGGGGCTAGTGGGTGAGCAGTTCTTC; CDR3aa: CASRGLVGEQFF
j_gene: TRBJ2-3; d_gene: TRBD2; v_gene: TRBV11-1; abundance: -; CDR3nt: TGTGCCAGCAGCTTAGAAGACTCGGGCCTAGCGGGAGTCGATACGCAGTATTTT; CDR3aa: CASSLEDSGLAGVDTQYF
j_gene: TRBJ2-7; d_gene: TRBD1; v_gene: TRBV7-7; abundance: -; CDR3nt: TGTGCCAGCAGCTTAAACCAGGGGGCCCACGAGCAGTACTTC; CDR3aa: CASSLNQGAHEQYF
j_gene: TRBJ2-5; d_gene: -; v_gene: TRBV7-9; abundance: -; CDR3nt: TGTGCCAGCAGGTGGGGAGGTGGGTTACAAGAGACCCAGTACTTC; CDR3aa: CASRWGGGLQETQYF
j_gene: TRBJ2-7; d_gene: -; v_gene: TRBV12-3/TRBV12-4; abundance: -; CDR3nt: TGTGCCAGCAGTCCACAGGGCAACGGCTACGAGCAGTACTTC; CDR3aa: CASSPQGNGYEQYF
j_gene: TRBJ2-1; d_gene: -; v_gene: TRBV5-1; abundance: -; CDR3nt: TGCGCCAGCAGAGGGGCGGATCCCCATTCCTACAATGAGCAGTTCTTC; CDR3aa: CASRGADPHSYNEQFF
j_gene: TRBJ2-2; d_gene: TRBD1; v_gene: TRBV3-1; abundance: -; CDR3nt: TGTGCCAGCAGCCGGGACAGGGACGCTTACACCGGGGAGCTGTTTTTT; CDR3aa: CASSRDRDAYTGELFF
j_gene: TRBJ1-1; d_gene: TRBD1; v_gene: TRBV7-8; abundance: -; CDR3nt: TGTGCCAGCAGCCTGCCCGGACAGGGGGCTCGGTCGGGAACTGAAGCTTTCTTT; CDR3aa: CASSLPGQGARSGTEAFF
j_gene: TRBJ1-1; d_gene: -; v_gene: TRBV12-5; abundance: few; CDR3nt: TGTGCTAGTGGTTCCACGACAAGAAACACTGAAGCTTTCTTT; CDR3aa: CASGSTTRNTEAFF
j_gene: TRBJ2-7; d_gene: -; v_gene: TRBV7-8; abundance: -; CDR3nt: TGTGCCAGCAGTTTACTAAGGTCCGAGCAGTACTTC; CDR3aa: CASSLLRSEQYF
j_gene: TRBJ2-1; d_gene: TRBD2; v_gene: TRBV12-3/TRBV12-4; abundance: medium-sized; CDR3nt: TGTGCCAGCAGTCCCTCGGGGGGGGTAGCGGGAGGTTTTGAGCAGTTCTTC; CDR3aa: CASSPSGGVAGGFEQFF
j_gene: TRBJ1-5; d_gene: -; v_gene: TRBV4-1; abundance: -; CDR3nt: TGCGCCAGCAGCCACCCGGGGTCCAATCAGCCCCAGCATTTT; CDR3aa: CASSHPGSNQPQHF
j_gene: TRBJ2-7; d_gene: TRBD1; v_gene: TRBV6-1; abundance: -; CDR3nt: TGTGCCAGCACCGAAGGCCACGGGACAGGGGACAACGAGCAGTACTTC; CDR3aa: CASTEGHGTGDNEQYF
j_gene: TRBJ1-1; d_gene: -; v_gene: TRBV7-7; abundance: -; CDR3nt: TGTGCCAGCAGCCCCCTACATTGGGGCATGAATGAAGCTTTCTTT; CDR3aa: CASSPLHWGMNEAFF
j_gene: TRBJ2-7; d_gene: -; v_gene: TRBV24-1; abundance: -; CDR3nt: TGTGCCACCAGTGATTCCCGGGGTTCCTACGAGCAGTACTTC; CDR3aa: CATSDSRGSYEQYF
j_gene: TRBJ2-7; d_gene: -; v_gene: TRBV7-9; abundance: -; CDR3nt: TGTGCCAGCAGCTTTTTTAGGGAGTGCGAGCAGTACTTC; CDR3aa: CASSFFRECEQYF
j_gene: TRBJ2-5; d_gene: -; v_gene: TRBV21-1; abundance: -; CDR3nt: TGTGCCAGCAGCAAAGGTTTCGCTAGCCCAAAAGAGACCCAGTACTTC; CDR3aa: CASSKGFASPKETQYF
j_gene: TRBJ2-5; d_gene: -; v_gene: TRBV12-3/TRBV12-4; abundance: many; CDR3nt: TGTGCCAGCAGCTCAACAGAGATAGAGACCCAGTACTTC; CDR3aa: CASSSTEIETQYF
j_gene: TRBJ2-1; d_gene: TRBD2; v_gene: TRBV7-3; abundance: few; CDR3nt: TGTGCCAGCAGCCCCCCGACTAGCGGGGGGCACAATGAGCAGTTCTTC; CDR3aa: CASSPPTSGGHNEQFF
j_gene: TRBJ1-2; d_gene: -; v_gene: TRBV5-1; abundance: -; CDR3nt: TGCGCCAGCAGCTTGGTATGGGGGACTTCTGGTGGCTACACCTTC; CDR3aa: CASSLVWGTSGGYTF
j_gene: TRBJ2-7; d_gene: TRBD2; v_gene: TRBV4-3; abundance: -; CDR3nt: TGCGCCAGCAGCCAGGGAGTGGGAGGGTACGAGCAGTACTTC; CDR3aa: CASSQGVGGYEQYF
j_gene: TRBJ2-3; d_gene: -; v_gene: TRBV6-1; abundance: -; CDR3nt: TGTGCCGCCATTAGGTTAGGCACAGATACGCAGTATTTT; CDR3aa: CAAIRLGTDTQYF
j_gene: TRBJ1-5; d_gene: -; v_gene: TRBV6-5; abundance: -; CDR3nt: TGTGCCAGCAGTTACTCGAAGGGGAGGGGGCAGCCCCAGCATTTT; CDR3aa: CASSYSKGRGQPQHF
j_gene: TRBJ1-1; d_gene: -; v_gene: TRBV12-3/TRBV12-4; abundance: many; CDR3nt: TGTGCCAGCAGTTTCGTAAGAACTGAAGCTTTCTTT; CDR3aa: CASSFVRTEAFF
j_gene: TRBJ2-7; d_gene: TRBD2; v_gene: TRBV7-9; abundance: few; CDR3nt: TGTGCCAGCAGCTTACAGACTAGCGGGCGGTCCTACGAGCAGTACTTC; CDR3aa: CASSLQTSGRSYEQYF
j_gene: TRBJ1-4; d_gene: -; v_gene: TRBV6-1; abundance: -; CDR3nt: TGTGCCAGCACCCACTTGGGGGAAGGAGGTGAAAAACTGTTTTTT; CDR3aa: CASTHLGEGGEKLFF
j_gene: TRBJ2-6; d_gene: TRBD1; v_gene: TRBV5-6; abundance: few; CDR3nt: TGTGCCAGCAGCTTGGGGGCTGGGTGGACAGGGGGCTCTGGGGCCAACGTCCTGACTTTC; CDR3aa: CASSLGAGWTGGSGANVLTF
j_gene: TRBJ2-1; d_gene: -; v_gene: TRBV20-1; abundance: few; CDR3nt: TGCAGTGCTAGAGCTAACCATGAGCAGTTCTTC; CDR3aa: CSARANHEQFF
j_gene: TRBJ2-1; d_gene: TRBD2; v_gene: TRBV24-1; abundance: -; CDR3nt: TGTGCCACCAGTGAGGGGGGGGATGAGCAGATCTTC; CDR3aa: CATSEGGDEQIF
j_gene: TRBJ2-1; d_gene: -; v_gene: TRBV6-2/TRBV6-3; abundance: few; CDR3nt: TGTGCCAGCAGTTACTCGAGTCCGAGAGCAGGAGGTCCTTTTCCCGAATACAATGAGCAGTTCTTC; CDR3aa: CASSYSSPRAGGPFPEYNEQFF
j_gene: TRBJ2-7; d_gene: TRBD2; v_gene: TRBV7-6; abundance: -; CDR3nt: TGTGCCAGCAGCTTACGACTAGCGGGGACCTACGAGCAGTACTTC; CDR3aa: CASSLRLAGTYEQYF
j_gene: TRBJ2-1; d_gene: -; v_gene: TRBV12-3/TRBV12-4; abundance: -; CDR3nt: TGTGCCAGCAGTTTAGGTGCACTGAACAATGAGCAGTTCTTC; CDR3aa: CASSLGALNNEQFF
j_gene: TRBJ1-6; d_gene: -; v_gene: TRBV7-9; abundance: few; CDR3nt: TGTGCCAGCAGCACCACAATTCCGGGGTCCTATAATTCACCCCTCCACTTT; CDR3aa: CASSTTIPGSYNSPLHF
j_gene: TRBJ2-2; d_gene: TRBD2; v_gene: TRBV7-6; abundance: -; CDR3nt: TGTGCCAGCAGCCTAGGGGCCGGACTAGCGACCGGGGAGCTGTTTTTT; CDR3aa: CASSLGAGLATGELFF
j_gene: TRBJ1-1; d_gene: -; v_gene: TRBV4-1; abundance: -; CDR3nt: TGCGCCAGCACCTGGAGAGTAGGGGATGACACTGAAGCTTTCTTT; CDR3aa: CASTWRVGDDTEAFF
j_gene: TRBJ1-2; d_gene: TRBD1; v_gene: TRBV5-1; abundance: -; CDR3nt: TGCGCCAGCAGCTTGGTTCCGGACAGGGGCCCCGACTATGGCTACACCTTC; CDR3aa: CASSLVPDRGPDYGYTF
j_gene: TRBJ1-2; d_gene: TRBD1; v_gene: TRBV6-1; abundance: few; CDR3nt: TGTGCCAGCAGTGCAGTGACAGGGGTTCGTGGCTACACCTTC; CDR3aa: CASSAVTGVRGYTF
j_gene: TRBJ2-7; d_gene: TRBD1; v_gene: TRBV4-3; abundance: -; CDR3nt: TGCGCCAGCAGCCAAGATCTTGCGGACAGGGTAACCTACGAGCAGTACTTC; CDR3aa: CASSQDLADRVTYEQYF
j_gene: TRBJ1-1; d_gene: -; v_gene: TRBV10-2; abundance: -; CDR3nt: TGCGCCAGCCTGGGACAATTGAACACTGAAGCTTTCTTT; CDR3aa: CASLGQLNTEAFF
j_gene: TRBJ2-1; d_gene: TRBD1; v_gene: TRBV4-2; abundance: -; CDR3nt: TGTGCCAGCAGCCAACGACAGGGGGATAACAATGAGCAGTTCTTC; CDR3aa: CASSQRQGDNNEQFF
j_gene: TRBJ2-1; d_gene: -; v_gene: TRBV12-3/TRBV12-4; abundance: -; CDR3nt: TGTGCCAGCAGTTTAACCCGGGACCCCCTATACAATGAGCAGTTCTTC; CDR3aa: CASSLTRDPLYNEQFF
j_gene: TRBJ1-2; d_gene: TRBD1; v_gene: TRBV19; abundance: -; CDR3nt: TGTGCCAGTAGTATTGGGACAGCTTATGGCTACACCTTC; CDR3aa: CASSIGTAYGYTF
j_gene: TRBJ2-5; d_gene: -; v_gene: TRBV5-1; abundance: -; CDR3nt: TGCGCCAGCAGCCGGCCCCGGAACCCCTTCCGGGGGGCCCAAGTCCAAGAGACCCAGTACTTC; CDR3aa: CASSRPRNPFRGAQVQETQYF
j_gene: TRBJ1-5; d_gene: -; v_gene: TRBV10-3; abundance: -; CDR3nt: TGTGCCATCAGTGAGTCGTACGCAGTTAGCAATCAGCCCCAGCATTTT; CDR3aa: CAISESYAVSNQPQHF
j_gene: TRBJ2-3; d_gene: -; v_gene: TRBV2; abundance: -; CDR3nt: TGTGCCAGCTTCTGGGATACGCAGTATTTT; CDR3aa: CASFWDTQYF
j_gene: TRBJ1-2; d_gene: -; v_gene: TRBV7-8; abundance: -; CDR3nt: TGTGCCAGCAGCTTAGGGATAGGTCTCTATGGCTACACCTTC; CDR3aa: CASSLGIGLYGYTF
j_gene: TRBJ2-1; d_gene: -; v_gene: TRBV12-3/TRBV12-4; abundance: -; CDR3nt: TGTGCCAGCAGTTTAGTGGCCGGCATCCCTGAGCAGTTCTTC; CDR3aa: CASSLVAGIPEQFF
j_gene: TRBJ2-7; d_gene: TRBD1; v_gene: TRBV3-1; abundance: -; CDR3nt: TGTGCCAGCAGCCGCAAACCGGGACAGGGTTGGACCTACGAGCAGTACTTC; CDR3aa: CASSRKPGQGWTYEQYF
j_gene: TRBJ2-4; d_gene: TRBD2; v_gene: TRBV2; abundance: -; CDR3nt: TGTGCCAGCAGTCCTAGCGGGGCCAAAAACATTCAGTACTTC; CDR3aa: CASSPSGAKNIQYF
j_gene: TRBJ2-4; d_gene: -; v_gene: TRBV9; abundance: -; CDR3nt: TGTGCCAGCAGCCCGGGGGCGGGAGCTGGCAACATTCAGTACTTC; CDR3aa: CASSPGAGAGNIQYF
j_gene: TRBJ1-4; d_gene: -; v_gene: TRBV7-9; abundance: -; CDR3nt: TGTGCCAGCAGCGGACAACAGGGTTTGAGTGCTGAAAAACTGTTTTTT; CDR3aa: CASSGQQGLSAEKLFF
j_gene: TRBJ2-7; d_gene: -; v_gene: TRBV12-3/TRBV12-4; abundance: few; CDR3nt: TGTGCCAGCAGCCGCCGACCACCAAACTACGAGCAGTACTTC; CDR3aa: CASSRRPPNYEQYF
j_gene: TRBJ1-2; d_gene: -; v_gene: TRBV13; abundance: -; CDR3nt: TGTGCCAGCAGCTCGACGGAAACAACAGGGCGCTATGGCTACACCTTC; CDR3aa: CASSSTETTGRYGYTF
j_gene: TRBJ2-5; d_gene: -; v_gene: TRBV5-1; abundance: few; CDR3nt: TGCGCCAGCAGCTTGGGGGTTATGAAAGAGACCCAGTACTTC; CDR3aa: CASSLGVMKETQYF
j_gene: TRBJ1-2; d_gene: -; v_gene: TRBV28; abundance: -; CDR3nt: TGTGCCAGCAGTTTATATTGGAGGGTTGAGGGGTTCCTCTATGGCTACACCTTC; CDR3aa: CASSLYWRVEGFLYGYTF
j_gene: TRBJ1-1; d_gene: TRBD1; v_gene: TRBV5-1; abundance: few; CDR3nt: TGCGCCAGCAGCTTGGGAGGGGGCATTGGGGAAGCTTTCTTT; CDR3aa: CASSLGGGIGEAFF
j_gene: TRBJ2-7; d_gene: TRBD2; v_gene: TRBV9; abundance: many; CDR3nt: TGTGCCAGCAGCCCACAACCCGGGACTAGCGAGCAGTACTTC; CDR3aa: CASSPQPGTSEQYF
j_gene: TRBJ2-3; d_gene: -; v_gene: TRBV7-9; abundance: many; CDR3nt: TGTGCCAGCAGCCCCGCGGGGAGTAGCACAGATACGCAGTATTTT; CDR3aa: CASSPAGSSTDTQYF